This record concerns one T cell receptor beta chain sequence. Under the authors' procedure: Counts of nucleated cells, estimated from reference gene primer amplification, were obtained. The method was immunoSEQ multiplex PCR; TCRdb's version includes in-frame clones alone and lacks a portion of them. V, J and clone size are taken as reported in that table, and D and trimming were inferred from the DNA itself. The table includes under 200,000 clones, over 70% detected once. The sample belongs to a study of blood T cell repertoires in COVID-19. Trimming cost V 4 bases and J 5 bases, with 15 bases left between them. The CDR3 totals 14 residues. CDR1 and CDR2 (germline): SGHRS, YFSETQ.

Sequencing input: PBMCs or T cells enriched from blood (not recorded which). V and J are TRBV5-1 and TRBJ1-1; no firm D call. This TCR was recovered from a woman aged 55-69 years who had recovered from COVID-19. The CDR3 protein is CASSPQEIETEAFF. The CDR3 DNA is TGCGCCAGCAGCCCGCAGGAAATAGAGACTGAAGCTTTCTTT. The full variable domain, with the rest looked up from reference TRBV5-1 and TRBJ1-1, is KAGVTQTPRYLIKTRGQQVTLSCSPISGHRSVSWYQQTPGQGLQFLFEYFSETQRNKGNFPGRFSGRQFSNSRSEMNVSTLELGDSALYLCASSPQEIETEAFFGQGTRLTVV.